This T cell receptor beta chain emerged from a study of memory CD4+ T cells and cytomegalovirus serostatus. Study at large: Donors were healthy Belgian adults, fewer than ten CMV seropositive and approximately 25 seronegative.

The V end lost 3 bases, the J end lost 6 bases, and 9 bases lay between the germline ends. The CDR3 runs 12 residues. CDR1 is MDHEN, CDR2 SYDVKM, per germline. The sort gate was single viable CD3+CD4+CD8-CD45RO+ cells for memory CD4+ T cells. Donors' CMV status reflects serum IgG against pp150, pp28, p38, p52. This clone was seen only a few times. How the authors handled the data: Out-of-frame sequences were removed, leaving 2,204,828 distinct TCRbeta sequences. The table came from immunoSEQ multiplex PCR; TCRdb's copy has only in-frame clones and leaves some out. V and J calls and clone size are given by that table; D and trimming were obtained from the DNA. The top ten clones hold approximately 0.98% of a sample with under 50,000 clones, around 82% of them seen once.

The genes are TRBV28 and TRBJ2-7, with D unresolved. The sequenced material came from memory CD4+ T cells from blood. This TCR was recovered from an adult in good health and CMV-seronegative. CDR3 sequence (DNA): TGTGCCAGCAGTTTCTCCCCTATCGAGCAGTACTTC. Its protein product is CASSFSPIEQYF.